The source of this T cell receptor beta chain is a study of T-cell reconstitution after alpha-beta-depleted transplantation in children. With respect to this clonotype: Its antigen remains unknown.

Study-level results: Once a year had passed after transplant, T-cell counts and diversity came mostly from newly produced T cells.

The TCRbeta library was prepared with unique molecular identifiers. TCRdb redid the calling of the PCR reads with MiXCR, one entry per CDR3 protein. The sample shows about 400,000 distinct CDR3 sequences, around 15% of them seen only once. Per the germline V gene, CDR1 is SGHRS and CDR2 is YFSETQ. This CDR3 comprises 15 residues. V trimming: 4 bases; J trimming: 3 bases; junction bases outside the gene matches: 4. This clonotype originated in a boy younger than two who had a stem cell transplant for Wiskott-Aldrich syndrome, so the T cells may come from the graft donor. The sample was PBMCs, mostly from graft donor cells, taken 360 days after TCRalphabeta/CD19-depleted stem cell transplant. The chain recombines TRBV5-1 with TRBJ2-3; 11 positions match TRBD1. The CDR3 region is CASSPGQGVTDTQYF. The CDR3 coding sequence is TGCGCCAGCAGCCCGGGACAGGGGGTTACAGATACGCAGTATTTT.